The next 15 T cell receptor beta chains were all read from a single sample in a study of OX40 agonist ivuxolimab in advanced cancers. Assay used: immunoSEQ multiplex PCR; TCRdb lists only in-frame clones, some missing. The sample contains more than 45,000 clones, 83% of which appear only once. The specimen was CD4+ or CD8+ T cells sorted from blood, collected in a trial of the OX40 agonist ivuxolimab. These receptor sequences come from an adult with an advanced solid tumor such as melanoma, head and neck, liver or kidney cancer.

The chain is built from TRBV5-1 and TRBJ2-3; D is possibly TRBD2 (5 bases). Germline V gives CDR1 SGHRS, CDR2 YFSETQ. V was shortened by 4 bases and J by 1 base, with 13 bases between the two germline ends. The CDR3 is 15 residues long. Here the CDR3 DNA reads TGCGCCAGCAGCCCGGGATCCCAGGGCACAGATACGCAGTATTTT. Encoded protein: CASSPGSQGTDTQYF. Combining the CDR3 with reference TRBV5-1 and TRBJ2-3 gives the whole variable domain KAGVTQTPRYLIKTRGQQVTLSCSPISGHRSVSWYQQTPGQGLQFLFEYFSETQRNKGNFPGRFSGRQFSNSRSEMNVSTLELGDSALYLCASSPGSQGTDTQYFGPGTRLTVL.

DNA of the CDR3: TGTGCCAGCAGATCATACCGGGACTATAGCTACAATGAGCAGTTCTTC. It yields the protein CASRSYRDYSYNEQFF. The gene calls are TRBV11-2 and TRBJ2-1, with TRBD2 identical over 7 bases. The CDR3 is 16 amino acids. Unmatched junction bases numbered 11, after V lost 6 bases and J lost 3 bases. CDR1 and CDR2 (germline): SGHAT, FQNNGV.

The V and J genes are TRBV7-2 and TRBJ2-3; 8 bases map to TRBD2. CDR3 length equals 15 residues. Germline loops: CDR1 SGHTA, CDR2 FQGNSA. Germline trimming cut 1 base from V and 5 bases from J; bases unmatched to any gene: 5. The CDR3 DNA is TGTGCCAGCAGCTTAGACCCGGGGGGGCAAGATACGCAGTATTTT. Its translation: CASSLDPGGQDTQYF. Combining the CDR3 with reference TRBV7-2 and TRBJ2-3 gives the whole variable domain GAGVSQSPSNKVTEKGKDVELRCDPISGHTALYWYRQSLGQGLEFLIYFQGNSAPDKSGLPSDRFSAERTGGSVSTLTIQRTQQEDSAVYLCASSLDPGGQDTQYFGPGTRLTVL.

J is TRBJ1-6 and V is TRBV6-5; tentatively, D is TRBD1 (5 bases). Trimming stripped 4 bases from V and 9 bases from J, with 10 bases between. The CDR3 totals 13 residues. CDR1 is MNHEY, CDR2 SVGAGI, per germline. In nucleotides, the CDR3 is TGTGCCAGCAGTTCACGGGACCCTTCACCCCTCCACTTT. This encodes CASSSRDPSPLHF.

The V call is TRBV10-3, the J call TRBJ2-5, with 7 bases that match TRBD1. V lost 3 bases and J lost 5; bases outside the gene matches: 3. The CDR3 has 13 amino acids. Germline lookup yields CDR1 ENHRY and CDR2 SYGVKD. The CDR3 sequence: CAISEGGGETQYF. The CDR3 DNA reads as TGTGCCATCAGTGAAGGGGGCGGCGAGACCCAGTACTTC.

This chain joins TRBV5-1 and TRBJ1-2; no reliable D call. With 5 bases removed from V and 4 bases from J, the gap between germline ends came to 12 bases. The CDR3 totals 13 residues. Looked up from germline, CDR1 is SGHRS and CDR2 is YFSETQ. The chain's CDR3 is CASSTAPSYGYTF. CDR3 sequence (DNA): TGCGCCAGCAGTACAGCCCCCAGCTATGGCTACACCTTC.

The J gene is TRBJ2-7, the V gene TRBV4-3; D is undetermined. The CDR3 runs 14 residues. The V and J ends lost 1 base and 3 bases respectively, with 10 bases between them. Germline V gene lookup returns CDR1 LGHNA and CDR2 YSLEER. The CDR3: CASSQGSGIYEQYF. The CDR3, as DNA: TGCGCCAGCAGCCAAGGGAGTGGTATCTACGAGCAGTACTTC.

V and J are TRBV30 and TRBJ1-1; D ambiguous. Germline-derived CDR1 and CDR2 are GTSNPN and SVGIG (reference sequence). CDR3 size: 15 residues. V lost 5 bases and J lost 0, with 16 bases in between. The CDR3 bases are TGTGCCTGGTCCCCAAAAAGGGATTTGAACACTGAAGCTTTCTTT. It yields the protein CAWSPKRDLNTEAFF.

The rearrangement links TRBV19 to TRBJ1-4; 7 bases fit TRBD1. This CDR3 is 14 amino acids long. Germline-derived CDR1 and CDR2 are LNHDA and SQIVND (reference sequence). V trimming: 7 bases; J trimming: 6 bases; junction bases outside the gene matches: 8. The CDR3: CASNNRGGDEKLFF. For the CDR3, the DNA is TGTGCCAGTAACAACAGGGGTGGGGATGAAAAACTGTTTTTT.

The chain links TRBV5-4 to TRBJ1-1; 10 positions match TRBD1. The CDR3 consists of 16 residues. Trimming cost V 4 bases and J 3 bases; bases outside gene matches: 9. CDR1 is SGHNT and CDR2 is YYREEE in the germline V gene (reference sequence). In DNA, the CDR3 is TGTGCCAGCAGCCCCCTCCCGGGACAGGGGTACACTGAAGCTTTCTTT. Encoded protein: CASSPLPGQGYTEAFF. Combining the CDR3 with reference TRBV5-4 and TRBJ1-1 gives the whole variable domain ETGVTQSPTHLIKTRGQQVTLRCSSQSGHNTVSWYQQALGQGPQFIFQYYREEENGRGNFPPRFSGLQFPNYSSELNVNALELDDSALYLCASSPLPGQGYTEAFFGQGTRLTVV.

There are a few counts of this clone. This chain joins TRBV4-2 and TRBJ2-5; 12 bases are a match to TRBD2. Germline V gives CDR1 LGHNA, CDR2 YNFKEQ. The CDR3 is made up of 17 amino acids. Germline trimming cut 2 bases from V and 5 bases from J; bases unmatched to any gene: 9. CDR3 bases: TGTGCCAGCAGCCAAAACGGACTAGCGGGGTCTCGGGAGACCCAGTACTTC. Residues: CASSQNGLAGSRETQYF.

V is TRBV7-3 and J is TRBJ1-6, with D hard to call. Trimming took off 5 bases at V and 11 bases at J, with 13 bases between the two ends. The CDR3 is 13 residues long. The germline gives CDR1 SGHTA, CDR2 FQGTGA. CDR3 bases: TGTGCCAGCAGCGTCCCGGGCGAAACACCCCTCCACTTT. Translated: CASSVPGETPLHF. The full variable domain, in which reference TRBV7-3 and TRBJ1-6 provide the parts outside the CDR3, is GAGVSQTPSNKVTEKGKYVELRCDPISGHTALYWYRQSLGQGPEFLIYFQGTGAADDSGLPNDRFFAVRPEGSVSTLKIQRTERGDSAVYLCASSVPGETPLHFGNGTRLTVT.

The J gene is TRBJ2-3, the V gene TRBV19, with TRBD1 matching over 7 bases. Germline lookup yields CDR1 LNHDA and CDR2 SQIVND (reference sequence). V trimming: 6 bases; J trimming: 1 base; junction bases outside the gene matches: 7. CDR3 size: 15 residues. CDR3 DNA: TGTGCCAGTAGCCCCACCCAGGGGGGCACAGATACGCAGTATTTT. Protein: CASSPTQGGTDTQYF.

This clone occurred once. The chain is built from TRBV19 and TRBJ2-3, with a weak D call TRBD1 (5 bases). Germline V gene sequence: CDR1 LNHDA, CDR2 SQIVND (reference sequence). Trimming left V 5 bases short and J 4 bases short, with 16 bases between. This CDR3 has 15 residues. The CDR3 DNA reads as TGTGCCAGTAGTGCGGACAAGGGGTATTCAGATACGCAGTATTTT. Amino acids: CASSADKGYSDTQYF.

CDR3 amino acids: CASSQDRGVDTGELFF. CDR3 nucleotides: TGCGCCAGCAGCCAAGATCGCGGGGTCGACACCGGGGAGCTGTTTTTT. The V call is TRBV4-3, the J call TRBJ2-2; possible D gene TRBD2, 6 bases. Germline assignment: CDR1 LGHNA and CDR2 YSLEER. V lost 0 bases and J 3 bases, leaving 11 bases between the germline ends. CDR3 length: 16 amino acids.